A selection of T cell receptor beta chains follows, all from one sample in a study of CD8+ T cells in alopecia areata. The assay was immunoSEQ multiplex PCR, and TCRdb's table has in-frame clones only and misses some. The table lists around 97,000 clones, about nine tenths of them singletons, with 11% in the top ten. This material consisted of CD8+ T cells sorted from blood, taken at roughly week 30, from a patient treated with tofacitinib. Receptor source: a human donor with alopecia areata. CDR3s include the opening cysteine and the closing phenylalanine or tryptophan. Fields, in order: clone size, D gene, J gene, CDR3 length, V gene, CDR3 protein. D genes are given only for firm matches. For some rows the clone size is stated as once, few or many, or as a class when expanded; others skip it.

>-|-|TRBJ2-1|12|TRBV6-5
CASSSPQGEQFF
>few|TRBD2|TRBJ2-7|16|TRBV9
CASSVEASGSSYEQYF
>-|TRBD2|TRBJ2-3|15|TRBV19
CASSIRAGASDTQYF
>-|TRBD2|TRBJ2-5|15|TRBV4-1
CASRPSGREQETQYF
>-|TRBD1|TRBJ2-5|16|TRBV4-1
CASSQEERGRGETQYF
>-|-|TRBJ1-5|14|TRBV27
CASSFIGTDQPQHF
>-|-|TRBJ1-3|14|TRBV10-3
CATGGAVSGNTIYF
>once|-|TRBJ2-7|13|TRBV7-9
CASSRGLSYEQYF
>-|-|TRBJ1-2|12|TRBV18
CAIFRQSYGYTF
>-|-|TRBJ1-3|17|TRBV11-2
CASSQNGQTLYGNTIYF
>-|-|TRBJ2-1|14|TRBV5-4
CASSLFQGYNEQFF
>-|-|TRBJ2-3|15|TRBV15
CATSLRGISSDTQYF
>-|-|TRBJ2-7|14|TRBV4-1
CASSGGNGADEQYF
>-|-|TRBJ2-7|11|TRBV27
CASSSSYEQYF
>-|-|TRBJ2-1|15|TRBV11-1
CASSLGAGLANEQFF
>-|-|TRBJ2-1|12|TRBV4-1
CASSQDSLVQFF
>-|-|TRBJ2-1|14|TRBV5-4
CASSLVLGDNEQFF
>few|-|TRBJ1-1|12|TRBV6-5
CASSLAGVEAFF
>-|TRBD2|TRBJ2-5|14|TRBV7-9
CASSLGTRGDEAYF
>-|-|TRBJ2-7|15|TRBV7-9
CASSPIQVISYEQYF
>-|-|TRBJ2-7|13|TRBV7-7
CASSLGRVSEQYF
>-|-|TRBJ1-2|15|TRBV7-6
CASSLGPDSNYGYTF
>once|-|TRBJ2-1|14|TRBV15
CATSSTGPYNEQFF
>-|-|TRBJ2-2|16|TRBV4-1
CASSRNSGDNTGELFF
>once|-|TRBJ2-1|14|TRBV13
CASSLAVGPNEQFF
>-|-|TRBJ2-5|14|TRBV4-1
CASSQGWGQETQYF
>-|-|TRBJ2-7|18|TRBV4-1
CASSQEAPGLSLSYEQYF
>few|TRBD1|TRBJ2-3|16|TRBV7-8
CASSNRQGDSTDTQYF
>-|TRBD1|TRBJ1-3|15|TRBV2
CASSGDRYFGNTIYF
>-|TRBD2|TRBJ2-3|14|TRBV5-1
CASSRSGNTDTQYF
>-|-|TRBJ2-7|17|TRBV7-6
CASSYTLMEAEGDEQYF
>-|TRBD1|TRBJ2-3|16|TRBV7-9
CASSPRTGGSTDTQYF
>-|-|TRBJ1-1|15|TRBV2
CAIKEPGRTNTEAFF
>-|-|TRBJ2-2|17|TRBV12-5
CASGPPRQLRNTGELFF
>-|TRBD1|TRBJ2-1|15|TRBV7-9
CASSLVGQGFNEQFF
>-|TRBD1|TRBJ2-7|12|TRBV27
CASSSGGGEQYF
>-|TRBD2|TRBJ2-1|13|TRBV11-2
CASRLAGEYEQFF
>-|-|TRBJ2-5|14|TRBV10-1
CASSEGSGQETQYF
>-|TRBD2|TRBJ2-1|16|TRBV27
CASRVGSGSSYNEQFF
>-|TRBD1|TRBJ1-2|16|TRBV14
CASSQIGTGNNYGYTF
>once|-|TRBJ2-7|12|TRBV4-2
CASSQGTDEQYF
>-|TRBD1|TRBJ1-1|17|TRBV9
CASSKKDRDYGGGEAFF
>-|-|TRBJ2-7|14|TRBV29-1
CSVYPPGPVYEQYF
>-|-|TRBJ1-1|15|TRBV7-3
CASSSPGMGDTEAFF
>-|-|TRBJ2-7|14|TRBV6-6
CASSETGIYYEQYF